This T cell receptor beta chain was retrieved from a study of OX40 agonist ivuxolimab in advanced cancers. With autoimmune disease history or systemic immunosuppression, patients were excluded. About this clone itself: What it binds is not known.

Here immunoSEQ multiplex PCR was the method, and the copy in TCRdb shows in-frame clones only, minus some. The sample has tens of thousands of clones; 86% are singletons. Overall study results and limits: Among the lowest peripheral clonal expansion occurred in 0.1-3.0 mg/kg partial responders. Expanded clones were, on average, more numerous among CD8+ T cells than CD4+. Clonal expansion was seen in CD4+ and CD8+ blood T cells by week 6 at 0.1 to 3.0 mg/kg.

Per germline, CDR1 DFQATT and CDR2 SNEGSKA (reference sequence). This CDR3 is 10 amino acids long. V lost 7 bases to trimming and J lost 4 bases, with 7 bases between them. This clonotype was obtained from an adult with an advanced solid tumor such as melanoma, head and neck, liver or kidney cancer. V gene TRBV20-1 combines with J gene TRBJ1-1; D uncertain. Specimen: CD4+ or CD8+ T cells sorted from blood, collected in a trial of the OX40 agonist ivuxolimab. The CDR3 sequence is CSVRITEAFF. CDR3 DNA sequence: TGCAGTGTTCGGATCACTGAAGCTTTCTTT.